Below, 23 T cell receptor beta chains from the same sample are listed, as sequenced in a study of T cells in Graves' hyperthyroidism and ophthalmopathy. What was amplified from RNA transcripts were TCR beta CDR3 regions. The primer set for the first-round RT-PCR of the TCR CDR3 was HTBI. Via MiXCR, TCRdb re-called the multiplex PCR reads, giving one row per CDR3 protein. The profile shows around 690,000 distinct CDR3 sequences, roughly 17% of them singletons. The sequenced material came from blood. These receptors all come from a man in his fifties or sixties with Graves' hyperthyroidism.

This clonotype has just a few counts. This sequence joins TRBV20-1 and TRBJ1-5; the match to TRBD1 covers 9 bases. In germline, CDR1 is DFQATT, CDR2 SNEGSKA (reference sequence). After removal of 0 bases from V and 7 bases from J, the junction contained 10 bases not matched to a gene. This CDR3 region has 16 residues. The CDR3 here is CSARDLRQGEGQPQHF. In DNA form, the CDR3 reads TGCAGTGCTAGAGATCTGCGACAGGGGGAAGGGCAGCCCCAGCATTTT.

The V call is TRBV5-1, the J call TRBJ2-7; D is unclear. The CDR3 length is 14 residues. Trimming removed 4 bases at V and 2 bases at J, with 13 bases between. CDR1 is SGHRS, CDR2 YFSETQ, per germline. The CDR3 is CASSPLGGAYEQYF. DNA of the CDR3: TGCGCCAGCAGCCCCTTGGGTGGAGCCTACGAGCAGTACTTC. Complete variable domain (other parts from reference TRBV5-1 and TRBJ2-7): KAGVTQTPRYLIKTRGQQVTLSCSPISGHRSVSWYQQTPGQGLQFLFEYFSETQRNKGNFPGRFSGRQFSNSRSEMNVSTLELGDSALYLCASSPLGGAYEQYFGPGTRLTVT.

This clonotype was recorded many times. V usage is TRBV20-1 and J usage is TRBJ2-5; 14 bases are shared with TRBD2. The CDR3 loop spans 13 amino acids. Germline V CDR1 and CDR2: DFQATT, SNEGSKA (reference sequence). CDR3 bases: TGCAGCGAAGGACTAGCGGGAGGAGAGACCCAGTACTTC. As protein: CSEGLAGGETQYF.

This clonotype was detected ten times or more. This chain links TRBV6-5 with TRBJ2-1, with TRBD2 as a possible D gene (7 bases). Germline V gives CDR1 MNHEY, CDR2 SVGAGI. This CDR3 has 16 amino acids. V was trimmed by 2 bases and J by 4 bases, leaving 15 bases between them. The chain's CDR3 is CASSYRGTTPYNEQFF. As DNA, the CDR3 is TGTGCCAGCAGTTACAGGGGGACTACACCGTACAATGAGCAGTTCTTC.

This chain uses TRBV28 with TRBJ2-1; TRBD2 matches 10 bases. The CDR3 has 15 amino acids. Trimming took 4 bases from V and 7 from J; bases not matched to a gene: 7. Germline V CDR1 and CDR2: MDHEN, SYDVKM. The CDR3 DNA is TGTGCCAGCAGTTGGCTAGCGGGAGTAGGAAATGAGCAGTTCTTC. Amino acid sequence: CASSWLAGVGNEQFF.

This clonotype was seen a handful of times. The J gene is TRBJ1-3, the V gene TRBV28; D is unclear. Trimming cost V 7 bases and J 0 bases, with 10 bases left between them. In germline, CDR1 is MDHEN, CDR2 SYDVKM. The CDR3 is 14 residues long. In DNA form, the CDR3 reads TGTGCCAGCACAAGACAAAGCTCTGGAAACACCATATATTTT. Translating gives CASTRQSSGNTIYF. Full variable domain (missing parts from reference TRBV28 and TRBJ1-3): DVKVTQSSRYLVKRTGEKVFLECVQDMDHENMFWYRQDPGLGLRLIYFSYDVKMKEKGDIPEGYSVSREKKERFSLILESASTNQTSMYLCASTRQSSGNTIYFGEGSWLTVV.

The chain links TRBV2 to TRBJ2-5; tentative D call: TRBD2 (6 bases). The CDR3 contains 12 residues. The V end lost 5 bases, the J end lost 7 bases, and 11 bases lay between the germline ends. Germline CDR1 SNHLY, CDR2 FYNNEI. The CDR3 DNA follows: TGTGCCAGCAGTTTACTAGCACGGACCCAGTACTTC. Protein: CASSLLARTQYF.

This chain connects TRBV18 to TRBJ2-5; the match to TRBD1 covers 7 bases. Germline values: CDR1 KGHSH, CDR2 LQKENI. V gave up 3 bases and J gave up 2 bases; unmatched junction bases: 6. This CDR3 comprises 15 residues. The CDR3 is CASSPGGQVQETQYF. Here the CDR3 DNA reads TGTGCCAGCTCACCCGGCGGACAGGTTCAAGAGACCCAGTACTTC.

Comment on this clonotype: A much larger clone lies one base from this, so it may be a read error. V is TRBV12-3 or TRBV12-4 and J is TRBJ1-5; D might be TRBD1 (6 bases). The CDR3 spans 15 residues. Deletions cut 4 bases from V and 4 bases from J, with 14 bases between. CDR3 amino acids: CASSSRQEANQPQHF. CDR3 DNA sequence: TGTGCCAGCAGTTCAAGACAGGAAGCGAATCAGCCCCAGCATTTT.

This clonotype was seen at least ten times. This chain connects TRBV12-3 or TRBV12-4 to TRBJ1-2, with a weak D call TRBD1 (5 bases). The CDR3 is made up of 14 amino acids. With 3 bases removed from V and 4 bases from J, the gap between germline ends came to 12 bases. CDR3 bases: TGTGCCAGCAGTTTTGGGCAGGGAAGCTATGGCTACACCTTC. Protein product: CASSFGQGSYGYTF.

This clonotype was seen just once. The chain uses TRBV20-1 and TRBJ2-1; D is unclear. CDR3 length equals 15 residues. V lost 4 bases to trimming and J lost 4 bases, with 17 bases between them. The V gene's germline CDR1 is DFQATT and CDR2 SNEGSKA (reference sequence). The CDR3 bases are TGCAGTGCTACTCAGGATTTTACTATTTACAATGAGCAGTTCTTC. Protein: CSATQDFTIYNEQFF.

This clonotype occurred a few times. The rearrangement links TRBV10-3 to TRBJ1-1; no definite D call. This CDR3 is built from 15 residues. The germline CDR1 and CDR2 sequences are ENHRY and SYGVKD. Trimming pared 6 bases from V and 1 base from J, leaving 15 bases between. Here the CDR3 reads CAISENREPNTEAFF. CDR3 DNA: TGTGCCATCAGCGAGAATAGGGAGCCGAACACTGAAGCTTTCTTT.

In its sample, this clonotype was seen many times. This sequence joins TRBV20-1 and TRBJ2-5; 7 bases match TRBD1. The V gene end was trimmed by 0 bases and the J gene end by 1 base; junction bases not matched to a gene: 2. CDR1 is DFQATT and CDR2 is SNEGSKA in the germline V gene (reference sequence). There are 14 residues in the CDR3. CDR3 DNA sequence: TGCAGTGCTAGAGACGGGACAGTCCAAGAGACCCAGTACTTC. It specifies CSARDGTVQETQYF.

This clonotype has a count of ten or more. The chain recombines TRBV29-1 with TRBJ2-7; tentative D call: TRBD1 (5 bases). V lost 2 bases, J lost 3 bases, and 17 bases lay in between. Germline V lookup: CDR1 SQVTM, CDR2 ANQGSEA. The CDR3 runs 15 residues. The DNA of the CDR3 is TGCAGCGTTGAACTTGGCGATCCAGGGATCTACGAGCAGTACTTC. Its translation: CSVELGDPGIYEQYF.

The chain carries TRBV28 and TRBJ2-7, with 10 nucleotides matching TRBD1. CDR3 length equals 15 residues. V was pared by 8 bases and J by 7 bases, with 14 bases of the junction left unmatched. CDR1 and CDR2 from the germline V gene are MDHEN and SYDVKM. DNA for the CDR3: TGTGCCAGCCTAAAGCCGGGACAGGGGAACGGGGAGCAGTACTTC. Translation gives CASLKPGQGNGEQYF.

Remarks on this clonotype: A single base separates this from a much larger clone, so it may be a read error. This chain links TRBV6-5 with TRBJ1-5; possibly TRBD1 for D (5 bases). Germline V gives CDR1 MNHEY, CDR2 SVGAGI. The CDR3 is 14 residues long. In DNA form, the CDR3 reads TGTGCCAGCAGTTACTCCGGGACGAATCAGCCCAAGCATTTT. Translating gives CASSYSGTNQPKHF.

The table lists this clonotype with many counts. The CDR3 spells CASSSHRGFGNTIYF. The DNA for the CDR3 is TGTGCCAGCAGTTCCCACCGGGGGTTTGGAAACACCATATATTTT. J is TRBJ1-3 and V is TRBV11-2; weak D call: TRBD1 (5 bases). This CDR3 comprises 15 residues. V was cut by 6 bases and J by 3 bases, with 15 bases left in between. CDR1 is SGHAT and CDR2 is FQNNGV in the germline V gene. The variable domain in full, completed from reference TRBV11-2 and TRBJ1-3, reads EAGVAQSPRYKIIEKRQSVAFWCNPISGHATLYWYQQILGQGPKLLIQFQNNGVVDDSQLPKDRFSAERLKGVDSTLKIQPAKLEDSAVYLCASSSHRGFGNTIYFGEGSWLTVV.

This clonotype was found a few times. The chain combines TRBV4-1 with TRBJ1-5; D is unclear. This CDR3 spans 15 amino acids. V shed 0 bases and J shed 3 bases, with 9 bases lying between them. In germline, CDR1 is MGHRA, CDR2 YSYEKL. The CDR3 bases are TGCGCCAGCAGCCAAGATGGCAGTTACAATCAGCCCCAGCATTTT. Its translation is CASSQDGSYNQPQHF.

This clonotype has a handful of counts. V is TRBV29-1 and J is TRBJ1-2; D is possibly TRBD1 (6 bases). The germline V gene has CDR1 SQVTM and CDR2 ANQGSEA. Trimming took 4 bases from V and 5 from J, leaving 17 bases between them. The CDR3 length is 14 residues. CDR3 DNA: TGCAGCGTTGCGACGTCGGACAGCCTTTATGGCTACACCTTC. It yields the protein CSVATSDSLYGYTF.

This clonotype was seen more than once but under ten times. A read error may produce the germline difference seen at one junction end. The rearrangement links TRBV7-2 to TRBJ1-1; TRBD1 might be the D (5 bases). The germline CDR1 and CDR2 sequences are SGHTA and FQGNSA. The CDR3 runs to 16 residues. The CDR3 is CASSLKRDGPDTEALF. CDR3 sequence (DNA): TGTGCCAGCAGCTTAAAGAGGGACGGTCCGGACACTGAAGCTCTCTTT.

This clonotype was counted between two and nine times. The genes are TRBV12-3 or TRBV12-4 and TRBJ1-6; D may be TRBD1 (5 bases). The CDR3 has 15 amino acids. The V end was cut by 2 bases, the J end by 1 base, with 6 bases between. The CDR3 DNA reads TGTGCCAGCAGTTTAAGGGGATCCTATAATTCACCCCTCCACTTT. This gives the protein CASSLRGSYNSPLHF.

In nucleotides, the CDR3 is TGTGCCAGTATCCCTTTGGCGGGCTCAGATCAGCCCCAGCATTTT. Its protein is CASIPLAGSDQPQHF. This chain connects TRBV19 to TRBJ1-5, with D hard to call. The V and J ends lost 7 bases and 5 bases respectively, with 18 bases between them. The CDR3 covers 15 residues. Looked up from germline, CDR1 is LNHDA and CDR2 is SQIVND (reference sequence).

This chain links TRBV29-1 with TRBJ1-3; a weak D match, TRBD1 (6 bases). From germline, CDR1 is SQVTM and CDR2 ANQGSEA. V was trimmed by 0 bases and J by 0 bases, leaving 12 bases between them. The CDR3 contains 16 residues. This CDR3 is CSVEDRQDYSGNTIYF. CDR3 bases: TGCAGCGTTGAAGACAGACAGGATTACTCTGGAAACACCATATATTTT.